This T cell receptor (beta chain) stems from a study of T cell repertoires in cytomegalovirus infection. The study, taken as a whole, reports: There were HLA-C-restricted CMV-specific TCR beta clonotypes dominating the ex vivo response.

TCRdb re-called the reads through MiXCR, storing one row per CDR3 protein. The top ten clones hold around 2.8% of a sample with about 740,000 distinct CDR3 sequences, 35% to 45% of them seen once. The CDR3 loop spans 14 amino acids. V lost 1 base and J lost 6, with 7 bases in between. Germline CDR1 is SGHTA and CDR2 is FQGNSA. This clonotype was picked up many times. Its cognate antigen is unknown. The source is a human donor in good health (CMV status not recorded). Some clones in this sample may be carry-over from other donors' samples. This chain uses TRBV7-2 with TRBJ1-6; TRBD1 might be the D (5 bases). Sequencing used PBMCs. The CDR3 nucleotides are TGTGCCAGCAGCTTAGGACAGATTAATTCACCCCTCCACTTT. Protein product: CASSLGQINSPLHF.